The next 19 T cell receptor beta chains were all read from a single sample in a study of cytomegalovirus exposure and HLA in healthy donors. Researchers ran the PCR with 60 Vbeta and 13 Jbeta primers. Clones were sequenced by immunoSEQ multiplex PCR, and TCRdb holds only the in-frame ones, with some missing. Here the sample spans under 150,000 clones, roughly 70% being singletons. The sample taken for sequencing was PBMCs. The receptor source for this set is a woman aged 40 to 55 in good health and CMV-seropositive.

The V call is TRBV7-9, the J call TRBJ2-1; a possible D gene is TRBD1 (5 bases). The germline gives CDR1 SEHNR, CDR2 FQNEAQ (reference sequence). This CDR3 spans 13 amino acids. Trimming took off 6 bases at V and 4 bases at J, with 10 bases between the two ends. This CDR3 is CASRPQGYNEQFF. CDR3 nucleotide sequence: TGTGCCAGCAGACCCCAGGGATACAATGAGCAGTTCTTC.

This clone was observed a few times. The chain has TRBV30 and TRBJ1-4, with D possibly being TRBD1 (5 bases). The V gene lost 2 bases and the J gene lost 8 bases, with 12 bases spanning the gap. The CDR3 is 13 amino acids. CDR1 is GTSNPN and CDR2 is SVGIG in the germline V gene (reference sequence). CDR3 sequence: CAWSTRVSEKLFF. The CDR3 DNA reads as TGTGCCTGGAGTACCAGGGTATCCGAAAAACTGTTTTTT.

CDR3 sequence: CASSPGISSYNEQFF. The CDR3, as DNA: TGCGCCAGCAGCCCGGGGATTAGCTCCTACAATGAGCAGTTCTTC. The chain has TRBV4-1 and TRBJ2-1; possibly TRBD2 for D (5 bases). Between the trimmed V and J ends, which lost 4 bases and 0 bases, there was a span of 10 bases. The CDR3 is 15 amino acids. From germline, CDR1 is MGHRA and CDR2 YSYEKL.

The chain has TRBV4-3 and TRBJ1-2, with D maybe TRBD1 (6 bases). Germline CDR1 LGHNA, CDR2 YSLEER. Trimming took 0 bases from V and 5 from J, leaving 7 bases between them. The CDR3 has 13 residues. Here the CDR3 reads CASSQDGQYGYTF. The CDR3 bases are TGCGCCAGCAGCCAAGACGGACAGTATGGCTACACCTTC.

The chain links TRBV12-5 to TRBJ1-1; no definite D call. The V gene's germline CDR1 is LGHNT and CDR2 FRNRAP. Between the trimmed V and J ends, which lost 6 bases and 8 bases, there was a span of 13 bases. The CDR3 has 12 amino acids. CDR3 in amino acids: CASGLEAAEAFF. In DNA, the CDR3 is TGTGCTAGTGGCCTGGAGGCAGCCGAAGCTTTCTTT.

The chain links TRBV27 to TRBJ2-7; D is uncertain. The V gene lost 5 bases and the J gene lost 2 bases, with 13 bases spanning the gap. This CDR3 has 14 amino acids. Germline-derived CDR1 and CDR2 are MNHEY and SMNVEV (reference sequence). The CDR3 loop reads CASSLSALPYEQYF. The DNA for the CDR3 is TGTGCCAGCAGTCTCTCCGCGCTACCCTACGAGCAGTACTTC.

The chain recombines TRBV6-5 with TRBJ2-7; 11 bases line up with TRBD2. CDR1 MNHEY and CDR2 SVGAGI come from the germline V gene. The ends lost 5 bases at V and 1 base at J; junction bases unmatched: 4. This CDR3 has 15 residues. The CDR3 nucleotides read TGTGCCAGCAGTGCCCTAGCGGGGGGATCCTACGAGCAGTACTTC. It is translated as CASSALAGGSYEQYF.

The V and J genes are TRBV13 and TRBJ2-1, with D maybe TRBD2 (5 bases). Germline CDR1 is PRHDT and CDR2 is FYEKMQ (reference sequence). The CDR3 covers 15 residues. V lost 4 bases and J 9 bases, leaving 19 bases between the germline ends. The CDR3 region is CASSSPQEAGREQFF. CDR3 nucleotides: TGTGCCAGCAGCTCCCCCCAGGAGGCTGGACGTGAGCAGTTCTTC.

The chain has TRBV9 and TRBJ2-7, with 8 positions matching TRBD2. The CDR3 length is 16 residues. Germline loops: CDR1 SGDLS, CDR2 YYNGEE. The trim removed 4 bases at V and 6 bases at J, leaving 15 bases unmatched. The CDR3, as DNA: TGTGCCAGCAGCCCCCCGAATTCCGGGACTAGGGGCGAGCAGTACTTC. Translating gives CASSPPNSGTRGEQYF.

This sequence joins TRBV5-1 and TRBJ2-3, with TRBD2 identical over 10 bases. The CDR3 has 16 residues. CDR1 is SGHRS and CDR2 is YFSETQ in the germline V gene. Germline trimming cut 5 bases from V and 4 bases from J; bases unmatched to any gene: 10. In DNA form, the CDR3 reads TGCGCCAGCAGTGGACTAGCGGCGGGCGGGGCAGATACGCAGTATTTT. Translation: CASSGLAAGGADTQYF.

V gene TRBV7-9 combines with J gene TRBJ2-7; D is ambiguous. CDR1 is SEHNR and CDR2 is FQNEAQ in the germline V gene (reference sequence). V lost 2 bases and J lost 4, with 6 bases in between. This CDR3 spans 12 amino acids. CDR3 sequence (DNA): TGTGCCAGCAGCTTAAGCCGATACGAGCAGTACTTC. This encodes CASSLSRYEQYF.

Only a few counts were recorded for this clone. V gene TRBV18 combines with J gene TRBJ1-4; D call uncertain. V was trimmed by 3 bases and J by 5 bases, leaving 13 bases between them. The CDR3 spans 15 residues. Per the germline V gene, CDR1 is KGHSH and CDR2 is LQKENI. The CDR3 region is CASSPNTEANEKLFF. In DNA, the CDR3 is TGTGCCAGCTCACCGAATACAGAAGCAAATGAAAAACTGTTTTTT.

The chain uses TRBV7-3 and TRBJ2-7; D is uncertain. CDR3 size: 14 residues. With 1 base removed from V and 0 bases from J, the gap between germline ends came to 7 bases. Germline loops: CDR1 SGHTA, CDR2 FQGTGA. CDR3 in amino acids: CASSLSAYSYEQYF. CDR3 bases: TGTGCCAGCAGCTTAAGTGCGTACTCCTACGAGCAGTACTTC.

The chain couples TRBV15 to TRBJ2-1, with TRBD2 matching over 13 bases. The germline CDR1 and CDR2 sequences are LNHNV and YYDKDF (reference sequence). The CDR3 loop spans 18 amino acids. Trimming took 5 bases from V and 5 from J; bases not matched to a gene: 12. The CDR3 DNA reads TGTGCCACCAGCCGGGCCCGGACTAGCGGGGGCCGTGACAATGAGCAGTTCTTC. Protein sequence: CATSRARTSGGRDNEQFF. The whole variable domain, filled in from reference TRBV15 and TRBJ2-1, reads DAMVIQNPRYQVTQFGKPVTLSCSQTLNHNVMYWYQQKSSQAPKLLFHYYDKDFNNEADTPDNFQSRRPNTSFCFLDIRSPGLGDTAMYLCATSRARTSGGRDNEQFFGPGTRLTVL.

J is TRBJ1-2 and V is TRBV2, with no clear D. Germline CDR1 and CDR2: SNHLY and FYNNEI. The CDR3 extends over 12 amino acids. V lost 8 bases and J lost 13, with 20 bases in between. The CDR3 loop is CASSKASGVLTF. The DNA for the CDR3 is TGTGCCAGCTCAAAAGCCTCAGGTGTCCTCACCTTC.

The chain employs TRBV28 and TRBJ2-5; the D gene is possibly TRBD1 (5 bases). CDR3 length: 14 amino acids. The germline gives CDR1 MDHEN, CDR2 SYDVKM. Trimming cost V 4 bases and J 5 bases, with 14 bases left between them. The CDR3 nucleotides are TGTGCCAGCAGTTCGGCCCCTTGGGGCGAGACCCAGTACTTC. Translation: CASSSAPWGETQYF.

The chain uses TRBV19 and TRBJ1-6; D perhaps matches TRBD1 (5 bases). Germline-derived CDR1 and CDR2 are LNHDA and SQIVND (reference sequence). The CDR3 runs to 15 residues. Trimming took off 7 bases at V and 0 bases at J, with 10 bases between the two ends. This CDR3 reads CASNTDSSYNSPLHF. DNA of the CDR3: TGTGCCAGTAACACCGACAGCTCCTATAATTCACCCCTCCACTTT.

The chain carries TRBV10-2 and TRBJ2-7; possibly TRBD1 for D (6 bases). The V and J ends lost 6 bases and 3 bases respectively, with 12 bases between them. CDR1 is WSHSY and CDR2 is SAAADI in the germline V gene. There are 13 residues in the CDR3. CDR3 nucleotide sequence: TGCGCCAGCAGGTCCGGGACAAACTACGAGCAGTACTTC. It specifies CASRSGTNYEQYF.

The V and J genes are TRBV5-6 and TRBJ2-3, with 10 bases identical to TRBD2. J lost 6 bases, V lost 3 bases, and 7 bases had no gene match. The germline V gene encodes CDR1 SGHDT and CDR2 YYEEEE. The CDR3 covers 15 residues. The CDR3 spells CASSSLAGARDTQYF. CDR3 bases: TGTGCCAGCAGCTCCCTAGCGGGGGCCAGGGATACGCAGTATTTT. The variable domain in full, completed from reference TRBV5-6 and TRBJ2-3, reads DAGVTQSPTHLIKTRGQQVTLRCSPKSGHDTVSWYQQALGQGPQFIFQYYEEEERQRGNFPDRFSGHQFPNYSSELNVNALLLGDSALYLCASSSLAGARDTQYFGPGTRLTVL.